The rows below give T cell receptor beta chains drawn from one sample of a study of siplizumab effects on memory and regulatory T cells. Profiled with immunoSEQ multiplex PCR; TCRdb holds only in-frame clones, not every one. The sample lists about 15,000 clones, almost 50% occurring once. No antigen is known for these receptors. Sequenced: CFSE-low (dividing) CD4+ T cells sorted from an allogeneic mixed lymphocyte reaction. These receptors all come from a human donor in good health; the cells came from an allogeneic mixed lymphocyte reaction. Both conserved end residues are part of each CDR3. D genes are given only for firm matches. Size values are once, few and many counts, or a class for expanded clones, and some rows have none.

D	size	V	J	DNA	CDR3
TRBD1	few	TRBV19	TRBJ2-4	TGTGCCAGTAGATCCGGGACAGGGGTCTTTGGGTCCAAAAACATTCAGTACTTC	CASRSGTGVFGSKNIQYF
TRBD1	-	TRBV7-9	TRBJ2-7	TGTGCCAGCAGCAGATTTTCCGGGACAGGGGCGTACGAGCAGTACTTC	CASSRFSGTGAYEQYF
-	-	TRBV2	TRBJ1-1	TGTGCCAGCAGTGTACAGGGGAACACTGAAGCTTTCTTT	CASSVQGNTEAFF
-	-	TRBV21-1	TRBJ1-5	TGTGCCAGCAGCAAAGTGGGGACAGGGTTCAGCAATCAGCCCCAGCATTTT	CASSKVGTGFSNQPQHF
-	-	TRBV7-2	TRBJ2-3	TGTGCCAGCAGCTTAGTTTCCGCCACAGATACGCAGTATTTT	CASSLVSATDTQYF
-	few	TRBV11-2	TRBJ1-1	TGTGCCAGCAGCTTACAGTACAGTGAAGCTTTCTTT	CASSLQYSEAFF
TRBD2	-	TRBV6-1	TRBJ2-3	TGTGCCAGCATGGGGCGGGAGGCCTTCACAGATACGCAGTATTTT	CASMGREAFTDTQYF
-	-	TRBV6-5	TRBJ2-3	TGTGCCAGCAGTTACAGCTATAACACAGATACGCAGTATTTT	CASSYSYNTDTQYF
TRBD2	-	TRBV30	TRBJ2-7	TGTGCCTGGAGCCGACTAGCGGGGGGCGAGCAGTACTTC	CAWSRLAGGEQYF
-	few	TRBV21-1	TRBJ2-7	TGTGCCAGCAGCAGGAGCTCCTACGAGCAGTACTTC	CASSRSSYEQYF
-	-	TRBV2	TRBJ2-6	TGTGCCAGCAGGATAGAGTTGACCGGGGCCAACGTCCTGACTTTC	CASRIELTGANVLTF
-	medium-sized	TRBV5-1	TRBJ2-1	TGCGCCAGCAGCGCATCGGGAGCTGGTCACAATGAGCAGTTCTTC	CASSASGAGHNEQFF
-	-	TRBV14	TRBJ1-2	TGTGCCAGCAGTAGTCAGAACTATGGCTACACCTTC	CASSSQNYGYTF
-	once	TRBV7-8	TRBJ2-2	TGTGCCAGCAGCCTACGGGACGAGAACACCGGGGAGCTGTTTTTT	CASSLRDENTGELFF
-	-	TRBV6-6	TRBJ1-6	TGTGCCAGCAGTTACTCCCAGGGGAATGATTCACCCCTCCACTTT	CASSYSQGNDSPLHF
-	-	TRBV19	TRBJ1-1	TGTGCCAGTAGTATTAGGGGAACGGGTCGGGACACTGAAGCTTTCTTT	CASSIRGTGRDTEAFF
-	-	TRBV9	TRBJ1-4	TGTGCCAGCAGCGTAGGGGGCACTAATGAAAAACTGTTTTTT	CASSVGGTNEKLFF
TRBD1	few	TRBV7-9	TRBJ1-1	TGTGCCAGCAGCTTAGCTTGGACAGGCAACACTGAAGCTTTCTTT	CASSLAWTGNTEAFF
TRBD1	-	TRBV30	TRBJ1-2	TGTGCCTGGTCCCCGGGACAGAGGATCCCTGGTGAGGGCTACACCTTC	CAWSPGQRIPGEGYTF
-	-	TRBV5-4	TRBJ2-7	TGTGCCAGCAGCTCAGGACTGAGAACCTACGAGCAGTACTTC	CASSSGLRTYEQYF
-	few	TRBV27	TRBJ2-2	TGTGCCAGCGCGAGTCCTGGGGTTACGAACACCGGGGAGCTGTTTTTT	CASASPGVTNTGELFF
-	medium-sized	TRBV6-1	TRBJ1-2	TGTGCCAGCACCGCCCGTGCCAGCTCTAACTATGGCTACACCTTC	CASTARASSNYGYTF
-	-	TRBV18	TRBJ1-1	TGTGCCAGCTCCCCGTTTGGCAGGGACACTGAAGCTTTCTTT	CASSPFGRDTEAFF
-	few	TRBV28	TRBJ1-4	TGTGCCAGCAGTCCCCGTGGGGCAGAGGGCGAAAAACTGTTTTTT	CASSPRGAEGEKLFF
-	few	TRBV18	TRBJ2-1	TGTGCCAGCTCACCACAGGGGATTCCCTACAATGAGCAGTTCTTC	CASSPQGIPYNEQFF
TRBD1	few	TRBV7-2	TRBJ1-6	TGTGCCAGCAGCTTTGAGACAGGGTTTTCACCCCTCCACTTT	CASSFETGFSPLHF
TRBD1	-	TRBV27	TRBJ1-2	TGTGCCAGCAGCTTGGACAGGGGGTATGGCTACACCTTC	CASSLDRGYGYTF
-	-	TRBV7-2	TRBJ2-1	TGTGCCAGCAGCTTAGCGGCGGACTTCTACAATGAGCAGTTCTTC	CASSLAADFYNEQFF
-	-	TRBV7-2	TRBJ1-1	TGTGCCAGCAGCTTAGACAGGGATGAAGCTTTCTTT	CASSLDRDEAFF
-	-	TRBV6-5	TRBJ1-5	TGTGCCAGCAGCAAAATCTGGGATAATCAGCCCCAGCATTTT	CASSKIWDNQPQHF
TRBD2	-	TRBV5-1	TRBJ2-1	TGCGCCAGCAGCCCCCTAGCGGGAGTCTACAATGAGCAGTTCTTC	CASSPLAGVYNEQFF
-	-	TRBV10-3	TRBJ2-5	TGTGCCATCAGCCGGCAGGGGCAAGAGACCCAGTACTTC	CAISRQGQETQYF
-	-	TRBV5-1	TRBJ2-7	TGCGCCAGCAGCTTGTCTTGGGGTCTGAACGAGCAGTACTTC	CASSLSWGLNEQYF
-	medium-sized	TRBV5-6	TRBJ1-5	TGTGCCAGCAGCTTGGGGGGACGAAATCAGCCCCAGCATTTT	CASSLGGRNQPQHF
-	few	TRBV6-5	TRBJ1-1	TGTGCCAGCTGGGGGGGACAGAACACTGAAGCTTTCTTT	CASWGGQNTEAFF
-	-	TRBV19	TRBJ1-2	TGTGCCAGTAGTATTTCTTGGGACTATGGCTACACCTTC	CASSISWDYGYTF
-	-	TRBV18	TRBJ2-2	TGTGCCAGCTCACCACCGTCCCGGGACACCGGGGAGCTGTTTTTT	CASSPPSRDTGELFF
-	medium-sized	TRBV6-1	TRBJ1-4	TGTGCCAGCAGTGAACGACTCGGGGGGCTAGCAACTAATGAAAAACTGTTTTTT	CASSERLGGLATNEKLFF
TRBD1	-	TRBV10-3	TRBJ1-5	TGTGCCATCAGAGACAGGGCTAGCAATCAGCCCCAGCATTTT	CAIRDRASNQPQHF
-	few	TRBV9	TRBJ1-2	TGTGCCAGCAGCGTTAACGTACAGGGAGGGGGGGGCTACACCTTC	CASSVNVQGGGGYTF
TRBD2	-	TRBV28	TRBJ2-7	TGTGCCAGCAGTGCGACTAGCGGCTACGAGCAGTACTTC	CASSATSGYEQYF
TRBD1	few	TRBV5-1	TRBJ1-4	TGCGCCAGCAGCTGGACGCCGGGACAGGGGGATAAACTGTTTTTT	CASSWTPGQGDKLFF
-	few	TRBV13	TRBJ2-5	TGTGCCAGCAGCGAGCAAAGGGGGCAAGAGACCCAGTACTTC	CASSEQRGQETQYF